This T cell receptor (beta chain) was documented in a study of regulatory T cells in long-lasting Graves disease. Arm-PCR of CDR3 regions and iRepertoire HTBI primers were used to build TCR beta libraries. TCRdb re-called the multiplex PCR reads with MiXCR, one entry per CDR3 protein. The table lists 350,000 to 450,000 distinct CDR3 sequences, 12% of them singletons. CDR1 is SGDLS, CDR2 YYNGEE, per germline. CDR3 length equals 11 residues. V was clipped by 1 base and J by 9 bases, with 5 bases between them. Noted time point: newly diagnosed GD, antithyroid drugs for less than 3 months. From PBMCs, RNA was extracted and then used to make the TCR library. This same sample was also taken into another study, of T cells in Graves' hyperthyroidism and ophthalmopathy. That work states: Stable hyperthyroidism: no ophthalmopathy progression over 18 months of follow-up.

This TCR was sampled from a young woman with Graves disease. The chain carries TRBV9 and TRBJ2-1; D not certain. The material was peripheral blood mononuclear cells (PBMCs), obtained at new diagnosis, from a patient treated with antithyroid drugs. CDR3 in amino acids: CASSVNGEQFF. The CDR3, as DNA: TGTGCCAGCAGCGTAAATGGTGAGCAGTTCTTC. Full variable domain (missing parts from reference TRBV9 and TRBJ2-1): DSGVTQTPKHLITATGQRVTLRCSPRSGDLSVYWYQQSLDQGLQFLIQYYNGEERAKGNILERFSAQQFPDLHSELNLSSLELGDSALYFCASSVNGEQFFGPGTRLTVL.